This TCR beta chain was found in a study of siplizumab effects on memory and regulatory T cells. The CDR3 has 17 residues. Trimming took 2 bases from V and 7 from J, leaving 21 bases between them. Germline CDR1 reads MNHNS; CDR2 reads SASEGT. General study results and limits: Under siplizumab, an average around 66% of mappable alloreactive CD4+ clones were Treg-derived, compared with 26.9% in controls. Unstimulated subsets contained matches for only a minor fraction of alloreactive clones.

Generated by immunoSEQ multiplex PCR, the TCRdb table keeps only in-frame clones and is missing some. The sample lists over 100,000 clones, about 90% occurring once. As to this clone: No antigen is known for it.

This clonotype was sampled from a human donor in good health. Sequenced sample: CD4+ T cells sorted from blood. The V and J genes are TRBV6-1 and TRBJ1-3; TRBD1 might be the D (5 bases). The DNA for the CDR3 is TGTGCCAGCAGTGAAAGTCGGGACCCAGGAGCGGGCAACACCATATATTTT. It specifies CASSESRDPGAGNTIYF.